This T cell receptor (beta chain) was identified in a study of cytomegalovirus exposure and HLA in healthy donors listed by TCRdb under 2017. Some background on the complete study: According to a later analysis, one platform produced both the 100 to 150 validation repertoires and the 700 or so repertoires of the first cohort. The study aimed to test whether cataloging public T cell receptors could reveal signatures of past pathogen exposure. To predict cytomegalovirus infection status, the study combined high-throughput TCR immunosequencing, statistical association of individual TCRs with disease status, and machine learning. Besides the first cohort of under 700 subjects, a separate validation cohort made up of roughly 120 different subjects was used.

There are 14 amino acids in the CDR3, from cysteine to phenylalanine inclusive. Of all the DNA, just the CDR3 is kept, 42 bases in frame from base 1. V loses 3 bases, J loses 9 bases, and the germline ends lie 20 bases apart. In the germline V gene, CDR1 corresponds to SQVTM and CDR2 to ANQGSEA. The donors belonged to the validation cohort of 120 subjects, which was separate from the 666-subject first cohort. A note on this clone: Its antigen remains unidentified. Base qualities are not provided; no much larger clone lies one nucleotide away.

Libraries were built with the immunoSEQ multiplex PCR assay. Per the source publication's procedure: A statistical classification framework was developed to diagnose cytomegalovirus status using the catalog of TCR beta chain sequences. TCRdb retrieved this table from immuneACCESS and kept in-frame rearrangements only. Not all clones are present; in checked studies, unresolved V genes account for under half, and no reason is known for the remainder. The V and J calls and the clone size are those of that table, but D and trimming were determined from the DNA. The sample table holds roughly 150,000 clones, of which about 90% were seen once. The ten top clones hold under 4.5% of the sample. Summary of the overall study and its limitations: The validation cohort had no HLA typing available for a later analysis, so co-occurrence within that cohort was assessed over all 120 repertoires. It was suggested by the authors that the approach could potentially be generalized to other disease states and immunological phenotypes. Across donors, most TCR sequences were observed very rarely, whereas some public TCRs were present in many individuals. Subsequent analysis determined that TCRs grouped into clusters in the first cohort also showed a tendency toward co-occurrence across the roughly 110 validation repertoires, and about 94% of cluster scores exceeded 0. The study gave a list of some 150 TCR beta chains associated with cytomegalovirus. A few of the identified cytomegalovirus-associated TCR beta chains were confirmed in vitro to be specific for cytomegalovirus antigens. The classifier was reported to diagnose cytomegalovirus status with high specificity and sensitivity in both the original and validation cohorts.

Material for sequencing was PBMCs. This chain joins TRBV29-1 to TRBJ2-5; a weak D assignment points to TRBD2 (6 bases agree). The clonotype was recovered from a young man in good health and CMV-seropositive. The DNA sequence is TGCAGCGTTGAGACGCGTCCCAGCGGGCAGGCCCAGTACTTC. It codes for CSVETRPSGQAQYF. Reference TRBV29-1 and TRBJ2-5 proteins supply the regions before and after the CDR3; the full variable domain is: SAVISQKPSRDICQRGTSLTIQCQVDSQVTMMFWYRQQPGQSLTLIATANQGSEATYESGFVIDKFPISRPNLTFSTLTVSNMSPEDSSIYLCSVETRPSGQAQYFGPGTRLLVL.